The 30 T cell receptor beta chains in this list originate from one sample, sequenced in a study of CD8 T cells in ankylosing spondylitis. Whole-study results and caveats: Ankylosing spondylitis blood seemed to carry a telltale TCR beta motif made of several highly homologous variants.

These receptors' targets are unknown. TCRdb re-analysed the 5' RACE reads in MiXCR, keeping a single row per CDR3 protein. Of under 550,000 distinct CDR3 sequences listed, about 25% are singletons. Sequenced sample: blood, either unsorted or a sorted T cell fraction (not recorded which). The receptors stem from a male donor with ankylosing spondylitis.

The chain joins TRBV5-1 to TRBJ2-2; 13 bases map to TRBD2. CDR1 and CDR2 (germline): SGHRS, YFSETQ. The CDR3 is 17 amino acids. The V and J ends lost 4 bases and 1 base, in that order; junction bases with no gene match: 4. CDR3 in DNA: TGCGCCAGCAGCGCGGGACTAGCGGGAATGAACACCGGGGAGCTGTTTTTT. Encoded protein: CASSAGLAGMNTGELFF.

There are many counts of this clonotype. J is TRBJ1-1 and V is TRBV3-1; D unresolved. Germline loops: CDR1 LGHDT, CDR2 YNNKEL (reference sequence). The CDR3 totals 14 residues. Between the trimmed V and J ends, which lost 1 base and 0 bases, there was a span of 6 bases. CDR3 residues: CASSQAGLNTEAFF. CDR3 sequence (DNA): TGTGCCAGCAGCCAAGCAGGATTGAACACTGAAGCTTTCTTT.

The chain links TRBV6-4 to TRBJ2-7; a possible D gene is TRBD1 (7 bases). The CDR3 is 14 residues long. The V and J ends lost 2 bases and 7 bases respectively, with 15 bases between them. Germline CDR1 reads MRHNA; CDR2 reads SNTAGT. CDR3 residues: CASSDRGPRGEQYV. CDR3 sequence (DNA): TGTGCCAGCAGTGACAGGGGGCCCCGGGGGGAGCAGTACGTC.

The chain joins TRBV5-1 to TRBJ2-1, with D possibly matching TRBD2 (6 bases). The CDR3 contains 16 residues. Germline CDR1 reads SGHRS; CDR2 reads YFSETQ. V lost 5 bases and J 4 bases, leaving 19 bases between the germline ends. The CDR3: CASRTFRGGSYNEQFF. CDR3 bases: TGCGCCAGCAGAACGTTTCGGGGAGGATCATACAATGAGCAGTTCTTC.

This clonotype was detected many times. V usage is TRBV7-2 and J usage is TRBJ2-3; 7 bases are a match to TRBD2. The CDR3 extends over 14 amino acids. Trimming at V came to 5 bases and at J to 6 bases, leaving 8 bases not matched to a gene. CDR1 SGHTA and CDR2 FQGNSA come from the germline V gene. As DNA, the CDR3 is TGTGCCAGCAGCCCTAAGACTAGCCCTGATACGCAGTATTTT. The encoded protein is CASSPKTSPDTQYF.

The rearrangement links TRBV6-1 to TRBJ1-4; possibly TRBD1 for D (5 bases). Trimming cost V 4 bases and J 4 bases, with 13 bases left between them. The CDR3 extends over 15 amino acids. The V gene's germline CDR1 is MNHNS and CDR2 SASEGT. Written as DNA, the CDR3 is TGTGCCAGCAGTGCCACGGGGCCGTATAATGAAAAACTGTTTTTT. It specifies CASSATGPYNEKLFF.

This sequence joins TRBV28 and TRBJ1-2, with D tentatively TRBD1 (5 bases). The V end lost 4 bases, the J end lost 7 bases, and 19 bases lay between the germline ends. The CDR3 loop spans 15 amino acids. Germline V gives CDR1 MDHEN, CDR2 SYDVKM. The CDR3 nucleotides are TGTGCCAGCAGTTCGTCCGGGGCAGGGACCGGTGGCTACACCTTC. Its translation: CASSSSGAGTGGYTF.

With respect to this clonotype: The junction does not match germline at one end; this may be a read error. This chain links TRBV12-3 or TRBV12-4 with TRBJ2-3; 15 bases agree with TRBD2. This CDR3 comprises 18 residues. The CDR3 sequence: CTSCPGLAGGPRTDTQYF. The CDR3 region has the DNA TGTACCAGCTGCCCCGGACTAGCGGGAGGGCCGCGCACAGATACGCAGTATTTT.

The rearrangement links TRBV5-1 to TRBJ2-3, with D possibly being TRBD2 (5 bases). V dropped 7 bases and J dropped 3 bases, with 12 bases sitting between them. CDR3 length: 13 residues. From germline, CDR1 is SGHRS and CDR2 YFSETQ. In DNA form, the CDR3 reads TGCGCCAGCCAGAACGGGGTAACAGATACGCAGTATTTT. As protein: CASQNGVTDTQYF.

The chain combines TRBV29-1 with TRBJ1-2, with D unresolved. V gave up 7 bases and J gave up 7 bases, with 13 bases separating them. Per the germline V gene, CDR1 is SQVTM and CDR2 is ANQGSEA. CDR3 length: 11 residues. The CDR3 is CSAGGDSGYTF. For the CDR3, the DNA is TGCAGCGCGGGTGGGGATAGTGGCTACACCTTC.

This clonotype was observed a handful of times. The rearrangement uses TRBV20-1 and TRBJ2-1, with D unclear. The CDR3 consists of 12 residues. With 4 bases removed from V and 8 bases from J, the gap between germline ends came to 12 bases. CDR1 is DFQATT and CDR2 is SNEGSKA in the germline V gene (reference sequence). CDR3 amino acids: CSANPNRDEQFF. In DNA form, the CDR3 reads TGCAGTGCTAATCCAAACCGAGATGAGCAGTTCTTC.

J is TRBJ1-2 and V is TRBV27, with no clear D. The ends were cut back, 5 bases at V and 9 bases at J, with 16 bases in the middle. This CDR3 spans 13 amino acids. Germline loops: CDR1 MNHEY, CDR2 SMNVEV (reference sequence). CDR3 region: CASSEQTRGRYTF. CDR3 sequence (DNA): TGTGCCAGCAGTGAACAAACCAGAGGGCGCTACACCTTC.

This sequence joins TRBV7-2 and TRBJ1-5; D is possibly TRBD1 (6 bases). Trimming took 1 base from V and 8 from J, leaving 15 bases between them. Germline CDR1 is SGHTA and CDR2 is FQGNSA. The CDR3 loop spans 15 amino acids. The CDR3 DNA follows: TGTGCCAGCAGCTTAGGGGGGGCGACCATCAAGCCCCAGCATTTT. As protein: CASSLGGATIKPQHF.

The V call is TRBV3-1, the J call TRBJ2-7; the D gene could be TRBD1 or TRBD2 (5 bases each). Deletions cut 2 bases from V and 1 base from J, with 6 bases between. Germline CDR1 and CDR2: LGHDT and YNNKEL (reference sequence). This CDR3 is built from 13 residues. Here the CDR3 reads CASSQWGSYEQYV. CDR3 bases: TGTGCCAGCAGCCAATGGGGGTCCTACGAGCAGTACGTC.

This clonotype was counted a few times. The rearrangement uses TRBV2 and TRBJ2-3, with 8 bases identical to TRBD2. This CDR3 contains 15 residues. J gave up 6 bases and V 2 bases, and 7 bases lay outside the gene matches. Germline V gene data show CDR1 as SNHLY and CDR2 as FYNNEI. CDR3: CASSELGTSRDTQYF. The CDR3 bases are TGTGCCAGCAGTGAATTAGGGACTAGTCGTGATACGCAGTATTTT.

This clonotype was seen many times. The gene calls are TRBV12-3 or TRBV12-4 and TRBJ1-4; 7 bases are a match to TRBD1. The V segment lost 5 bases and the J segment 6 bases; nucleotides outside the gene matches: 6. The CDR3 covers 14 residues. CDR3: CASSLRQGYEKLFF. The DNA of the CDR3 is TGTGCCAGCAGTCTTCGACAGGGTTATGAAAAACTGTTTTTT.

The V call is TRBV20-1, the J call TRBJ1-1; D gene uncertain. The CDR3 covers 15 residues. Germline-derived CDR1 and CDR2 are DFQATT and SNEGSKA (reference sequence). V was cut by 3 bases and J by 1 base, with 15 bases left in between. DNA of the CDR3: TGCAGTGCTAGTCACCCTCTCCCCCCGAACACTGAAGCTTTCTTT. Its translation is CSASHPLPPNTEAFF.

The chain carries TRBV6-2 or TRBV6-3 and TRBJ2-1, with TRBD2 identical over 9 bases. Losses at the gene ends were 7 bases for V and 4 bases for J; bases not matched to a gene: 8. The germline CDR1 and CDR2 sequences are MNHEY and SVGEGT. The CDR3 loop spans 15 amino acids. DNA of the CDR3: TGTGCCAGCACCCGTCGGACTAGCGATTACAATGAGCAGTTCTTC. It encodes CASTRRTSDYNEQFF.

CDR3 bases: TGCAGTGCTAGGGGGGAGGTCTCTGGGGCCAACGTCCTGACTTTC. Protein sequence: CSARGEVSGANVLTF. J is TRBJ2-6 and V is TRBV20-1, with D perhaps matching TRBD2 (6 bases). This CDR3 is 15 amino acids long. Germline assignment: CDR1 DFQATT and CDR2 SNEGSKA (reference sequence). V lost 3 bases and J lost 0, with 9 bases in between.

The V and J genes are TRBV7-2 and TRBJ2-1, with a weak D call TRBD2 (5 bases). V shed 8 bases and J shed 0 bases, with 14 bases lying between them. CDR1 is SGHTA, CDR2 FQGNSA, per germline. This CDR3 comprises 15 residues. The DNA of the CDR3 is TGTGCCAGCCTATGGAGCGGAAGCTCCTACAATGAGCAGTTCTTC. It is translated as CASLWSGSSYNEQFF.

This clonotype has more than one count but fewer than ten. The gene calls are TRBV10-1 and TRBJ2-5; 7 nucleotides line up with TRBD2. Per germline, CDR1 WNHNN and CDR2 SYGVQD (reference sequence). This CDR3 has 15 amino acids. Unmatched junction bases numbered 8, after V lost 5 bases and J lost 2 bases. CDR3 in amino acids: CASSRSGTTQETQYF. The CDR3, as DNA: TGCGCCAGCAGTCGCTCCGGGACTACACAAGAGACCCAGTACTTC.

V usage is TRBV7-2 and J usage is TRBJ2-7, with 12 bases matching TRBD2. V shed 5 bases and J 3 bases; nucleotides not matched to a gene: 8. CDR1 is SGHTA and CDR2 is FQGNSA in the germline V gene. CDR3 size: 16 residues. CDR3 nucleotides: TGTGCCAGCAGCCCTCCTAGCGGGAGGGTCTTCTACGAGCAGTACTTC. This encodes CASSPPSGRVFYEQYF. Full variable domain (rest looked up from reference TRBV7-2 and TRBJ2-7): GAGVSQSPSNKVTEKGKDVELRCDPISGHTALYWYRQSLGQGLEFLIYFQGNSAPDKSGLPSDRFSAERTGGSVSTLTIQRTQQEDSAVYLCASSPPSGRVFYEQYFGPGTRLTVT.

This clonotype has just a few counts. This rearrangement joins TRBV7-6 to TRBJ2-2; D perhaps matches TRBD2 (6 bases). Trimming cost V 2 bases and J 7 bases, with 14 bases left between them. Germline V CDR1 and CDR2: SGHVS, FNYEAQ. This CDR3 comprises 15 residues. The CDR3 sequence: CASSLNPGADGELFF. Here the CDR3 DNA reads TGTGCCAGCAGCTTAAATCCGGGAGCGGACGGGGAGCTGTTTTTT.

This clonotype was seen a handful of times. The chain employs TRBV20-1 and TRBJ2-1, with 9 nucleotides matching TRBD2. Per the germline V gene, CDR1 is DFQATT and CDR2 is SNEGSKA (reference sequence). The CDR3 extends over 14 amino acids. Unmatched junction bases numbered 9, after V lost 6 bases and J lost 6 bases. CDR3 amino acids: CSARDASGINEQFF. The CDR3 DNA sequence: TGCAGTGCCCGGGATGCTAGCGGGATCAATGAGCAGTTCTTC.

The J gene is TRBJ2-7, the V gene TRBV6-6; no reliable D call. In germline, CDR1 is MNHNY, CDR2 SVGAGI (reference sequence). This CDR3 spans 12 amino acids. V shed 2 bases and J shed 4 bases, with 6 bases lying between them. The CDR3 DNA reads TGTGCCAGCAGTTACGAGAAGTACGAGCAGTACTTC. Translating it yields CASSYEKYEQYF.

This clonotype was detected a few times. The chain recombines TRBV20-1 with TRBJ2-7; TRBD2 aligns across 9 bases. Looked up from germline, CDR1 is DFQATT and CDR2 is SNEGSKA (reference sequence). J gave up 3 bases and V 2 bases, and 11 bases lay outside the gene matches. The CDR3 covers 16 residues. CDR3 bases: TGCAGTGCTAGACTAGCGGGATTTAATAAGGACTACGAGCAGTACTTC. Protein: CSARLAGFNKDYEQYF.

The CDR3 DNA is TGTGCCAGCAGCAAAAGGCAGGGGGGCACTGAAGCTTTCTTT. Protein sequence: CASSKRQGGTEAFF. The V and J genes are TRBV7-2 and TRBJ1-1, with 7 bases aligning to TRBD1. The germline CDR1 and CDR2 sequences are SGHTA and FQGNSA. This CDR3 is 14 amino acids long. The trim removed 5 bases at V and 4 bases at J, leaving 7 bases unmatched.

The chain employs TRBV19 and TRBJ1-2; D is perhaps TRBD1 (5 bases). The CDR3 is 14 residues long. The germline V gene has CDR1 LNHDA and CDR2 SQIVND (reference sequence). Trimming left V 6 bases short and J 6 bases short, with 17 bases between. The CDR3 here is CASSMQQGLDGYTF. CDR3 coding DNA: TGTGCCAGTAGCATGCAGCAGGGCCTGGATGGCTACACCTTC.

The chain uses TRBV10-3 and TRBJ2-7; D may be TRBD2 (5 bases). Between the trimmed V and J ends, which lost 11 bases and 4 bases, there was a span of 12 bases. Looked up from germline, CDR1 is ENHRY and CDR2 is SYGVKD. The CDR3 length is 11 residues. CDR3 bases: TGTGCCGCCCGGACTTCTTACGAGCAGTACTTC. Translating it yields CAARTSYEQYF.

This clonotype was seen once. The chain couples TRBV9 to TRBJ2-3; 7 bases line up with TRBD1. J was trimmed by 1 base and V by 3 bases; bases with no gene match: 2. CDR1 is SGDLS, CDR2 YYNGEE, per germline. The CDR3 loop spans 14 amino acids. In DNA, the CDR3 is TGTGCCAGCAGCGACAGGGGCGGCACAGATACGCAGTATTTT. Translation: CASSDRGGTDTQYF.